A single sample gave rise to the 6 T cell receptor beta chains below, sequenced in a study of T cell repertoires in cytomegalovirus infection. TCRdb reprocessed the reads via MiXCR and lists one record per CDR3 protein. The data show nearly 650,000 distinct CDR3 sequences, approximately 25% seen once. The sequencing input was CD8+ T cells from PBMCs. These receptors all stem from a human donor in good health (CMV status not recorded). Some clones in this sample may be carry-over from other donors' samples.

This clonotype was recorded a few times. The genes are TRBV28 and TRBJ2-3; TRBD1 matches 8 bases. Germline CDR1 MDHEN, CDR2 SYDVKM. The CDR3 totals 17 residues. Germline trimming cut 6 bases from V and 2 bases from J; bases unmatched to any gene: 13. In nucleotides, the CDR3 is TGTGCCAGCAGCCTCGTCGGACAGGGATTATTCACAGATACGCAGTATTTT. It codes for CASSLVGQGLFTDTQYF.

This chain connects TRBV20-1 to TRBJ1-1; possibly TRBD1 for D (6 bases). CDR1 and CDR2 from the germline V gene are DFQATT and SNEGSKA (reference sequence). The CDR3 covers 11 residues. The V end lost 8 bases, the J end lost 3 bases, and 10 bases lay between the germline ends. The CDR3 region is CSTTGYTEAFF. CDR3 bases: TGCAGTACAACAGGGTACACTGAAGCTTTCTTT.

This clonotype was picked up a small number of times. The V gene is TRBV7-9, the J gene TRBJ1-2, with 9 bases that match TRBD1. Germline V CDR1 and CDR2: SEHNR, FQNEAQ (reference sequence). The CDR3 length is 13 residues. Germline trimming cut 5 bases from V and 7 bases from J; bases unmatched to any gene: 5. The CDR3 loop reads CASSDGTGSGYTF. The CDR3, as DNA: TGTGCCAGCAGCGACGGGACAGGGAGTGGCTACACCTTC.

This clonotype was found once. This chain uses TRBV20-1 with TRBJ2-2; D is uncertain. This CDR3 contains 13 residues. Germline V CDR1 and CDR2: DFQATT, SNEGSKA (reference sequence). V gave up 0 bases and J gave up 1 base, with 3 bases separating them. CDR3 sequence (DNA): TGCAGTGCTAGAGAGAAGAACACCGGGGAGCTGTTTTTT. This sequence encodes CSAREKNTGELFF.

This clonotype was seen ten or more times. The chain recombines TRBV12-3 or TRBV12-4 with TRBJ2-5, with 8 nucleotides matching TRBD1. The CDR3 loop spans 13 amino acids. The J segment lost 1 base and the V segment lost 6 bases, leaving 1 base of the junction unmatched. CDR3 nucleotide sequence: TGTGCCAGCAGGACAGGGGTCCAAGAGACCCAGTACTTC. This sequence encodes CASRTGVQETQYF.

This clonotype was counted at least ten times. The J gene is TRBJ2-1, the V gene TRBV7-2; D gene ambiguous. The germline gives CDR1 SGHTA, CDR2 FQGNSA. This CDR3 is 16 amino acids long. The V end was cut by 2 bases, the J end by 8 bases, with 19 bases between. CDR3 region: CASSLNSPRSSDEQFF. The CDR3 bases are TGTGCCAGCAGCTTAAATTCCCCCAGGAGTAGTGATGAGCAGTTCTTC.